This TCR beta chain appears in the sequencing data of a study of memory CD4+ T cells and cytomegalovirus serostatus. This clone has only one observation. The V gene lost 3 bases and the J gene lost 2 bases, with 10 bases spanning the gap. Germline V gene sequence: CDR1 MNHNS, CDR2 SASEGT. This CDR3 has 14 amino acids. Using immunoSEQ multiplex PCR, the repertoire was profiled, and TCRdb retains in-frame clones only, with some absent. The profile shows tens of thousands of clones, 82% of them singletons. Single viable CD3+CD4+CD8-CD45RO+ cells were sorted as the memory CD4+ T cells. The sequence came from an adult in good health and CMV-seronegative. The chain uses TRBV6-1 and TRBJ1-2; D is possibly TRBD1 (6 bases). Sequencing was carried out using memory CD4+ T cells from blood. CDR3 sequence reads: CASSETGPNYGYTF. CDR3 nucleotide sequence: TGTGCCAGCAGTGAGACAGGCCCGAACTATGGCTACACCTTC.